This T cell receptor beta chain came from a study of Ad26.COV2.S vaccination and SARS-CoV-2 variants. Across the study: Donor participated within the Ad26.COV2.S arm of the COV1001 trial. Ad26.COV2.S shots went into the muscle once or twice, 56 days apart.

The V end lost 5 bases, the J end lost 1 base, and 6 bases lay between the germline ends. This CDR3 has 12 amino acids. CDR1 and CDR2 from the germline V gene are SGHAT and FQNNGV. General study points: In vaccinated individuals, spike-specific CD8+ and CD4+ T cell responses reportedly displayed substantial breadth.

The data were produced by immunoSEQ multiplex PCR, yet TCRdb's version contains in-frame clones alone and is incomplete. The profile shows more than 300,000 clones, about 82% of them singletons. Treatment specified: roughly 19 received Ad26.COV2.S at low or high dose, single or two shots; about five received placebo; per-sample allocation not given. Sampling happened 63 days after the first vaccine or placebo injection. Participants' vaccine, an Ad26 vector, delivered Wuhan-strain SARS-CoV-2 spike. This clone was observed a handful of times. The antigen is undetermined. The clonotype originates from a person between 18 and 65 years old who received the Ad26.COV2.S COVID-19 vaccine or a placebo. V gene TRBV11-2 combines with J gene TRBJ2-7; a possible D gene is TRBD2 (6 bases). The sample here was peripheral blood, taken in a trial of Ad26.COV2.S vaccine versus placebo. This CDR3 is CASSRESYEQYF. CDR3 coding DNA: TGTGCCAGCAGCCGGGAGTCCTACGAGCAGTACTTC.